The T cell receptor (beta chain) under discussion was sequenced for a study of CD8+ T cells in alopecia areata (dated by TCRdb to 2016 to 2019). Looking at the study overall: Treated patients were enrolled in an open-label pilot trial of oral tofacitinib, 5 to 10 mg twice daily, for moderate-to-severe alopecia areata. Patients stayed on tofacitinib for 6 to 18 months and then had 6 months of follow-up off drug so that delayed response and recurrence could be assessed. The SALT score, which quantifies the percentage of affected scalp surface area, was used to measure disease severity in treated patients. To study T cell clonal expansion in alopecia areata, the researchers applied high-throughput TCRbeta sequencing to both the C3H/HeJ mouse model and human patients. Scalp tissue and sorted CD4+ and CD8+ peripheral blood T cells from patchy and totalis/universalis alopecia areata patients and from healthy controls were covered by human TCRbeta sequencing. Biopsies were taken from tofacitinib-treated patients at baseline and again at 4 and 24 weeks into treatment, and several of those patients also had a later scalp biopsy. Scalp clonality was compared across normal scalp (n=4), patchy alopecia areata scalp (n=8), and alopecia totalis/universalis scalp (n=8). RNA was extracted with the PAXgene miRNA kit for fixed scalp, the miRNeasy kit for PBMCs, and the RNeasy kit for mouse skin. Amplification of TCRbeta CDR3 regions was done by immunoSEQ multiplex PCR using 35 Vbeta forward primers and 13 Jbeta reverse primers. Study-wide findings and limitations: Higher clonality and more expanded CD8+ clones were observed in lesional scalp than in normal scalp, particularly in alopecia totalis/universalis, a finding suggestive of antigenic drive. Shared TCR sequences between patients were less evident than in mice, which may be partly attributable to HLA diversity in the patient population. Scalp TCR repertoire analysis is complicated because resident alphabeta T cells in normal human skin are also sequenced, whereas mouse skin is dominated by gammadelta T cells. Tofacitinib significantly decreased scalp clonality and the number of expanded CD8+ clones among the top 100 scalp clones. Because the treated cohort was small and included a single nonresponder, larger studies are needed to assess links between baseline CD8+ expansion and response. During tofacitinib treatment, many expanded lesional clones stuck around in both scalp and blood, and this persistence may partly explain why relapse happens after treatment is stopped.

Library generation was performed with the immunoSEQ multiplex PCR assay. For TCR sequencing, RNA was extracted from every sample and reverse transcribed into cDNA to serve as template. First-strand cDNA was synthesized with SuperScript III using a 2:1 mix of oligo-dT and random hexamers. A synthetic immune receptor repertoire was used to measure amplification bias, and any remaining bias was corrected computationally. The study's own analysis went as follows. Raw reads were preprocessed to remove errors, and CDR3 was defined by IMGT conventions from the conserved cysteine to phenylalanine. Clonality was computed by normalizing Shannon entropy by log2 of the number of productive unique TCRs and subtracting the result from 1. Whether each scalp clone was CD4 or CD8 was inferred by checking scalp TCRbeta sequences against the CD4 and CD8 repertoires from sorted blood. The immuneACCESS repertoire file appears here via TCRdb, limited to in-frame rearrangements. These files lack a portion of the clones; in checked studies, under half of the deficit traces to unresolved V genes, and the cause of the others is not known. That table is the source of V, J and clone size, and D and trimming were worked out from the DNA. Here the sample has 200,000 to 250,000 clones; around 66% occur a single time. The top ten clones comprise 4% to 5% of the sample.

Turning to this clone: Its antigen specificity is not known. Qualities for individual bases were not recorded, and no much larger clone is one base off.

The sample's time point label, in plain terms: four to five weeks on oral tofacitinib. The sample's treatment or condition label, decoded: oral pan-JAK inhibitor, 5-10 mg twice daily. Lesional scalp punch biopsies and peripheral blood were collected from alopecia areata patients. PBMCs were isolated by density centrifugation and stained for CD3, CD4 and CD8, after which CD4+ and CD8+ T cells were sorted on a FACSAria. As encoded in the germline V gene, CDR1 is SQVTM while CDR2 is ANQGSEA. V and J are truncated by 7 bases and 1 base respectively, leaving an intervening sequence of 10 bases. Inclusive of the bounding cysteine and phenylalanine, the CDR3 is 12 residues long. Only CDR3 DNA is held: 36 bases, read in frame from base 1.

The receptor chain draws on TRBV29-1 and TRBJ1-1; a weak D assignment points to TRBD1 (5 bases agree). This TCR came from a human donor with alopecia areata. Specimen: CD4+ T cells sorted from blood, collected at week 4, from a patient treated with tofacitinib. The CDR3 loop reads CSGNDRNTEAFF. In nucleotides, the sequence is TGCAGCGGGAACGACAGGAACACTGAAGCTTTCTTT.